This TCR beta chain was sequenced in a study of radiotherapy plus CTLA-4 blockade in lung cancer. Study-wide background: Objective response rate was more than 15%; disease control rate, 31%. General study points: Once radiotherapy plus ipilimumab had been given, TCR clones derived from tumor expanded in blood. Early blood T cell clone changes and increased post-radiation serum interferon-beta were reportedly the strongest response predictors.

Libraries were prepared by immunoSEQ multiplex PCR; TCRdb keeps only in-frame clonotypes and omits some of them. In the table there are 85,000 to 130,000 clones, more than 75% of which are singletons. In regard to this clone: Its antigen is unidentified.

The CDR3 is made up of 18 amino acids. V lost 5 bases to trimming and J lost 7 bases; unmatched junction nucleotides: 17. Germline loops: CDR1 MNHEY, CDR2 SMNVEV (reference sequence). Focal radiation with ipilimumab CTLA-4 blockade was given to patients with chemo-refractory metastatic non-small-cell lung cancer. Specimen: peripheral blood, collected from a patient treated with radiotherapy plus ipilimumab. The chain couples TRBV27 to TRBJ2-1; 10 positions match TRBD2. This sequence originates from a human donor with non-small cell lung cancer that progressed on radiotherapy plus ipilimumab. Some clones in this sample may be carry-over from other donors' samples. In nucleotides, the CDR3 is TGTGCCAGCAGTAGGGGTCTAGCGGGGGCGGGAGGTTATAATGAGCAGTTCTTC. It encodes CASSRGLAGAGGYNEQFF.